The next 30 T cell receptor beta chains were all read from a single sample in a study of blood T cell repertoires in COVID-19 (TCRdb year 2020). Library generation was performed with the immunoSEQ multiplex PCR assay. The table comes from immuneACCESS by way of TCRdb, which keeps in-frame sequences with V and J called. Part of the clones is missing from these tables; in studies checked, under half for an unresolved V gene and the rest for unknown reasons. This sample gives a few hundred thousand clones in total; 80% to 85% of them show up just once. About a sixth of the sample comes from the top ten. Sequencing was performed on peripheral blood. These receptors came from an older person with COVID-19, enrolled during active disease.

CDR3 coding DNA: TGCGCCAGCAGCGAGAACAGTCAGACCCAGTACTTC. Its translation is CASSENSQTQYF. The rearrangement links TRBV5-1 to TRBJ2-5; unclear D gene. Germline V gene data show CDR1 as SGHRS and CDR2 as YFSETQ. This CDR3 region has 12 residues. Trimming took 4 bases from V and 6 from J, leaving 10 bases between them.

This clone has just a few counts. The rearrangement links TRBV19 to TRBJ1-1; unclear D gene. The CDR3 contains 11 residues. Trimming stripped 6 bases from V and 1 base from J, with 3 bases between. CDR1 and CDR2 from the germline V gene are LNHDA and SQIVND (reference sequence). The CDR3 DNA is TGTGCCAGTAGCAGGAACACTGAAGCTTTCTTT. Its translation: CASSRNTEAFF.

The V call is TRBV12-3 or TRBV12-4, the J call TRBJ1-2; 8 nucleotides agree with TRBD1. Unmatched junction bases numbered 3, after V lost 5 bases and J lost 4 bases. The CDR3 contains 13 residues. CDR3 sequence reads: CASSRDRFYGYTF. CDR3 coding DNA: TGTGCCAGCAGTCGGGACAGGTTCTATGGCTACACCTTC.

A few counts support this clone. The J gene is TRBJ2-1, the V gene TRBV27; 14 nucleotides agree with TRBD2. Germline CDR1 and CDR2: MNHEY and SMNVEV (reference sequence). J lost 1 base, V lost 6 bases, and 20 bases had no gene match. The CDR3 has 22 amino acids. The CDR3 region is CASSTTLPGLAGDWGSYNEQFF. Here the CDR3 DNA reads TGTGCCAGCAGCACAACGCTACCGGGACTAGCGGGAGATTGGGGGTCCTACAATGAGCAGTTCTTC.

The chain recombines TRBV5-4 with TRBJ2-5, with D perhaps matching TRBD2 (7 bases). The V and J ends lost 7 bases and 5 bases respectively, with 18 bases between them. The CDR3 loop spans 14 amino acids. Germline assignment: CDR1 SGHNT and CDR2 YYREEE (reference sequence). DNA for the CDR3: TGTGCCAGCGGGATGGGGGGGGCCAGCGAGACCCAGTACTTC. Amino acids: CASGMGGASETQYF.

V is TRBV27 and J is TRBJ2-7; 7 nucleotides agree with TRBD2. Losses at the gene ends were 8 bases for V and 7 bases for J; bases not matched to a gene: 11. Germline V gene lookup returns CDR1 MNHEY and CDR2 SMNVEV (reference sequence). There are 13 residues in the CDR3. The CDR3 nucleotides are TGTGCCAGCGGCGCCCGGGGGGTAGGGGAGCAGTACTTC. It codes for CASGARGVGEQYF.

In its sample, this clone was seen once. This chain joins TRBV6-2 or TRBV6-3 and TRBJ1-1, with 10 bases identical to TRBD1. The germline V gene has CDR1 MNHEY and CDR2 SVGEGT. This CDR3 comprises 14 residues. Trimming removed 5 bases from V and 7 bases from J; junction bases left unmatched: 7. The CDR3 DNA sequence: TGTGCCAGCAGTACCCCCGGGACAGGGGATGAAGCTTTCTTT. Protein product: CASSTPGTGDEAFF.

J is TRBJ2-2 and V is TRBV10-3, with D possibly matching TRBD1 (6 bases). The CDR3 extends over 15 amino acids. V was clipped by 7 bases and J by 0 bases, with 12 bases between them. Per the germline V gene, CDR1 is ENHRY and CDR2 is SYGVKD. The CDR3 protein is CAIKETGANTGELFF. The CDR3, as DNA: TGTGCCATCAAGGAGACAGGAGCGAACACCGGGGAGCTGTTTTTT.

The genes are TRBV27 and TRBJ2-1, with 7 bases identical to TRBD1. Germline CDR1 reads MNHEY; CDR2 reads SMNVEV (reference sequence). The CDR3 loop spans 15 amino acids. The J segment lost 8 bases and the V segment lost 6 bases, leaving 13 bases of the junction unmatched. The CDR3 sequence is CASRTWTGLWDEQFF. In DNA, the CDR3 is TGTGCCAGCAGAACATGGACAGGCCTATGGGATGAGCAGTTCTTC.

J is TRBJ1-6 and V is TRBV19, with TRBD1 identical over 8 bases. The germline V gene has CDR1 LNHDA and CDR2 SQIVND (reference sequence). This CDR3 has 14 residues. V gave up 3 bases and J gave up 10 bases; unmatched junction bases: 5. CDR3 sequence: CASSMSGGPSPLHF. Written as DNA, the CDR3 is TGTGCCAGTAGTATGTCAGGGGGCCCGTCACCCCTCCACTTT.

This clone turned up a few times. The chain joins TRBV5-4 to TRBJ2-7, with 8 bases matching TRBD2. CDR1 SGHNT and CDR2 YYREEE come from the germline V gene (reference sequence). V shed 3 bases and J 4 bases; nucleotides not matched to a gene: 3. The CDR3 extends over 13 amino acids. This CDR3 reads CASSSGLDYEQYF. CDR3 nucleotide sequence: TGTGCCAGCAGCTCGGGACTAGATTACGAGCAGTACTTC.

V usage is TRBV2 and J usage is TRBJ2-5; 12 bases are a match to TRBD2. V gave up 5 bases and J gave up 5 bases; unmatched junction bases: 9. The CDR3 covers 16 residues. CDR1 SNHLY and CDR2 FYNNEI come from the germline V gene. CDR3 sequence (DNA): TGTGCCAGCAGTAAGACTAGCGGGAGAACTGTGGAGACCCAGTACTTC. Encoded protein: CASSKTSGRTVETQYF.

This chain joins TRBV7-2 and TRBJ2-1, with 10 bases identical to TRBD2. The CDR3 contains 16 residues. The V and J ends lost 2 bases and 5 bases, in that order; junction bases with no gene match: 6. The germline CDR1 and CDR2 sequences are SGHTA and FQGNSA. CDR3 nucleotide sequence: TGTGCCAGCAGCTTAATCTTAGCGGGGGGTCACAATGAGCAGTTCTTC. Translation: CASSLILAGGHNEQFF.

The rearrangement links TRBV7-3 to TRBJ2-7, with 7 bases lining up with TRBD2. Unmatched junction bases numbered 10, after V lost 2 bases and J lost 3 bases. This CDR3 comprises 16 residues. CDR1 is SGHTA, CDR2 FQGTGA, per germline. The CDR3: CASSLVRDYSRYEQYF. CDR3 bases: TGTGCCAGCAGCTTAGTGCGGGACTACAGCCGCTACGAGCAGTACTTC. The whole variable domain, remainder taken from reference TRBV7-3 and TRBJ2-7, is GAGVSQTPSNKVTEKGKYVELRCDPISGHTALYWYRQSLGQGPEFLIYFQGTGAADDSGLPNDRFFAVRPEGSVSTLKIQRTERGDSAVYLCASSLVRDYSRYEQYFGPGTRLTVT.

This chain joins TRBV30 and TRBJ1-6; 9 nucleotides match TRBD1. CDR3 length: 13 amino acids. Germline loops: CDR1 GTSNPN, CDR2 SVGIG (reference sequence). With 5 bases clipped from V and 7 bases from J, the junction kept 3 bases outside the gene matches. CDR3 loop: CAWAGQGNSPLHF. The DNA of the CDR3 is TGTGCCTGGGCCGGACAGGGGAATTCACCCCTCCACTTT.

In this sample, this clone turned up a few times. V usage is TRBV18 and J usage is TRBJ2-1, with 9 bases that match TRBD1. The V gene's germline CDR1 is KGHSH and CDR2 LQKENI. This CDR3 contains 19 residues. V gave up 3 bases and J gave up 5 bases; unmatched junction bases: 17. This chain's CDR3 is CASSPLRGQGNKPDNEQFF. DNA for the CDR3: TGTGCCAGCTCACCCCTACGGGGACAGGGTAACAAGCCGGACAATGAGCAGTTCTTC.

The V gene is TRBV7-2, the J gene TRBJ1-6; tentatively, D is TRBD1 (6 bases). From germline, CDR1 is SGHTA and CDR2 FQGNSA. With 2 bases removed from V and 7 bases from J, the gap between germline ends came to 12 bases. The CDR3 loop spans 15 amino acids. This chain's CDR3 is CASSLTGGGNSPLHF. In nucleotides, the CDR3 is TGTGCCAGCAGCTTAACGGGGGGCGGCAATTCACCCCTCCACTTT.

This chain connects TRBV5-1 to TRBJ2-7; TRBD2 aligns across 10 bases. With 4 bases clipped from V and 3 bases from J, the junction kept 10 bases outside the gene matches. The CDR3 length is 16 residues. Germline V lookup: CDR1 SGHRS, CDR2 YFSETQ. The CDR3 here is CASSETGTSVDYEQYF. DNA of the CDR3: TGCGCCAGCAGCGAGACCGGGACTAGCGTAGACTACGAGCAGTACTTC.

V and J are TRBV5-4 and TRBJ2-2, with D perhaps TRBD1 (5 bases). Germline loops: CDR1 SGHNT, CDR2 YYREEE (reference sequence). The CDR3 consists of 14 residues. Trimming stripped 3 bases from V and 3 bases from J, with 9 bases between. As DNA, the CDR3 is TGTGCCAGCAGCTCATCAGGGTACACCGGGGAGCTGTTTTTT. This sequence encodes CASSSSGYTGELFF.

This chain links TRBV5-1 with TRBJ1-2, with 9 bases that match TRBD1. Germline V gene lookup returns CDR1 SGHRS and CDR2 YFSETQ. The V and J ends lost 1 base and 6 bases, in that order; junction bases with no gene match: 16. CDR3 length: 18 amino acids. The CDR3 protein is CASSLSGRDRVVSDGYTF. The CDR3 region has the DNA TGCGCCAGCAGCTTGTCCGGCCGGGACAGGGTGGTTTCCGATGGCTACACCTTC.

The chain employs TRBV7-7 and TRBJ2-1; 8 bases match TRBD2. The CDR3 sequence is 16 residues long. V was pared by 1 base and J by 8 bases, with 10 bases of the junction left unmatched. CDR1 is SSHAT, CDR2 FNYEAQ, per germline (reference sequence). The CDR3 bases are TGTGCCAGCAGCTTAGTAGGACCGGGAGGGCTGGATGAGCAGTTCTTC. It encodes CASSLVGPGGLDEQFF.

DNA of the CDR3: TGCGCCAGCAGCACACAGGGTTTGGACAGCACTGAAGCTTTCTTT. Translated: CASSTQGLDSTEAFF. The J gene is TRBJ1-1, the V gene TRBV5-1, with D maybe TRBD1 (6 bases). Trimming left V 4 bases short and J 4 bases short, with 17 bases between. The CDR3 loop spans 15 amino acids. Germline V CDR1 and CDR2: SGHRS, YFSETQ.

This chain uses TRBV5-4 with TRBJ2-4, with D tentatively TRBD2 (5 bases). Germline V gene data show CDR1 as SGHNT and CDR2 as YYREEE (reference sequence). V shed 3 bases and J shed 1 base, with 11 bases lying between them. This CDR3 is 15 amino acids long. In DNA form, the CDR3 reads TGTGCCAGCAGCTCTCGGTCGGGGGCCAAAAACATTCAGTACTTC. This translates into CASSSRSGAKNIQYF.

The rearrangement links TRBV13 to TRBJ1-1; D is unresolved. The CDR3 extends over 13 amino acids. Germline V lookup: CDR1 PRHDT, CDR2 FYEKMQ (reference sequence). The V and J ends lost 0 bases and 2 bases respectively, with 4 bases between them. The chain's CDR3 is CASSLGLNTEAFF. The CDR3 DNA reads as TGTGCCAGCAGCTTAGGGCTAAACACTGAAGCTTTCTTT.

This clone occurred a few times. The rearrangement uses TRBV7-2 and TRBJ2-7; TRBD1 is a possible D gene (6 bases). CDR3 size: 15 residues. The V gene's germline CDR1 is SGHTA and CDR2 FQGNSA. The germline V and J ends were trimmed by 6 bases and 4 bases, with 19 bases remaining between them. Here the CDR3 DNA reads TGTGCCAGCAGAAGACAGGCGGTGGGGTTATACGAGCAGTACTTC. This gives the protein CASRRQAVGLYEQYF.

The V call is TRBV11-2, the J call TRBJ2-2; unclear D gene. CDR1 and CDR2 (germline): SGHAT, FQNNGV. This CDR3 comprises 14 residues. V lost 5 bases to trimming and J lost 4 bases, with 11 bases between them. The CDR3 sequence is CASSAARFTGELFF. As DNA, the CDR3 is TGTGCCAGCAGCGCCGCTAGGTTCACCGGGGAGCTGTTTTTT.

The count of this clone is one. This chain uses TRBV5-1 with TRBJ2-5; D remains unclear. Germline V gives CDR1 SGHRS, CDR2 YFSETQ. This CDR3 is 13 amino acids long. Trimming pared 2 bases from V and 3 bases from J, leaving 8 bases between. The CDR3: CASSFASKETQYF. Here the CDR3 DNA reads TGCGCCAGCAGCTTTGCCAGTAAAGAGACCCAGTACTTC. Full variable domain (outside the CDR3, taken from reference TRBV5-1 and TRBJ2-5): KAGVTQTPRYLIKTRGQQVTLSCSPISGHRSVSWYQQTPGQGLQFLFEYFSETQRNKGNFPGRFSGRQFSNSRSEMNVSTLELGDSALYLCASSFASKETQYFGPGTRLLVL.

The rearrangement links TRBV3-1 (or the pseudogene TRBV3-2) to TRBJ1-2; D may be TRBD1 (6 bases). V was clipped by 4 bases and J by 7 bases, with 16 bases between them. CDR3 length equals 14 residues. Germline V gives CDR1 LGHDT, CDR2 YNNKEL (reference sequence). The CDR3 DNA reads as TGTGCCAGCAGCCGCCGAGGGGGGGGCAGTGGCTACACCTTC. Amino acid sequence: CASSRRGGGSGYTF.

The rearrangement links TRBV9 to TRBJ2-7, with TRBD2 matching 8 bases. The germline gives CDR1 SGDLS, CDR2 YYNGEE. There are 15 residues in the CDR3. Trimming took 3 bases from V and 3 from J; bases not matched to a gene: 8. The CDR3 reads CASSGNGTRVYEQYF. Here the CDR3 DNA reads TGTGCCAGCAGCGGAAACGGGACTAGAGTCTACGAGCAGTACTTC.

This rearrangement joins TRBV7-9 to TRBJ1-3; tentatively, D is TRBD1 (6 bases). The V end was cut by 1 base, the J end by 0 bases, with 10 bases between. CDR3 length: 16 amino acids. Germline V CDR1 and CDR2: SEHNR, FQNEAQ (reference sequence). The CDR3 reads CASSLGTVVSGNTIYF. CDR3 in DNA: TGTGCCAGCAGCTTAGGGACAGTCGTCTCTGGAAACACCATATATTTT. The variable domain in full, completed from reference TRBV7-9 and TRBJ1-3, reads DTGVSQNPRHKITKRGQNVTFRCDPISEHNRLYWYRQTLGQGPEFLTYFQNEAQLEKSRLLSDRFSAERPKGSFSTLEIQRTEQGDSAMYLCASSLGTVVSGNTIYFGEGSWLTVV.